A single sample gave rise to the 26 T cell receptor beta chains below, sequenced in a study of shared clonotypes between healthy human individuals. TCRdb keeps only in-frame clones here, not all; method: immunoSEQ multiplex PCR. Here the sample spans around 2.5 million clones, 93% being singletons. Input material: naive CD4+ T cells from PBMCs. The subset is: CD45RA+ positively selected. The receptors were sampled from a young man in good health. Some clones in this sample may be carry-over from other donors' samples.

The J gene is TRBJ2-3, the V gene TRBV19; perhaps D is TRBD1 or TRBD2 (5 bases each). CDR1 is LNHDA and CDR2 is SQIVND in the germline V gene (reference sequence). The CDR3 totals 14 residues. V lost 5 bases and J lost 0, with 9 bases in between. CDR3 region: CASSWGRSTDTQYF. The CDR3 DNA sequence: TGTGCCAGTAGTTGGGGGAGAAGCACAGATACGCAGTATTTT.

This clone occurred once. V gene TRBV28 combines with J gene TRBJ1-2, with D perhaps matching TRBD1 (5 bases). The CDR3 is 15 amino acids. With 2 bases removed from V and 3 bases from J, the gap between germline ends came to 13 bases. In germline, CDR1 is MDHEN, CDR2 SYDVKM. The CDR3 DNA sequence: TGTGCCAGCAGTTTAGGGGGGGAAGTTGACTATGGCTACACCTTC. The encoded protein is CASSLGGEVDYGYTF.

The chain is built from TRBV30 and TRBJ1-1; no firm D call. V was shortened by 0 bases and J by 0 bases, with 11 bases between the two germline ends. The CDR3 loop spans 15 amino acids. In germline, CDR1 is GTSNPN, CDR2 SVGIG (reference sequence). The CDR3 bases are TGTGCCTGGAGTGTACGGAGGGATATGAACACTGAAGCTTTCTTT. Translation: CAWSVRRDMNTEAFF.

The rearrangement joins TRBV4-2 to TRBJ2-1; 9 bases agree with TRBD2. Germline CDR1 and CDR2: LGHNA and YNFKEQ. With 9 bases clipped from V and 7 bases from J, the junction kept 7 bases outside the gene matches. The CDR3 runs 13 residues. The CDR3 is CASRRGRENEQFF. The CDR3 region has the DNA TGTGCCAGTAGACGCGGGAGGGAGAATGAGCAGTTCTTC.

This clone was picked up one time. The rearrangement links TRBV11-2 to TRBJ2-7; 9 nucleotides line up with TRBD1. This CDR3 spans 16 amino acids. Per the germline V gene, CDR1 is SGHAT and CDR2 is FQNNGV. The ends lost 2 bases at V and 3 bases at J; junction bases unmatched: 8. The CDR3 nucleotides are TGTGCCAGCAGCTTAAAGGCCGGGACAGGGTACTACGAGCAGTACTTC. Translated, it gives CASSLKAGTGYYEQYF.

The chain combines TRBV7-9 with TRBJ2-5; D gene uncertain. V was pared by 1 base and J by 5 bases, with 14 bases between. Germline V gene sequence: CDR1 SEHNR, CDR2 FQNEAQ (reference sequence). CDR3 length: 15 residues. Written as DNA, the CDR3 is TGTGCCAGCAGCTTAGACGGCTATTGGGCCGAGACCCAGTACTTC. Amino acids: CASSLDGYWAETQYF.

The rearrangement joins TRBV27 to TRBJ2-3, with TRBD1 as a possible D gene (6 bases). Germline-derived CDR1 and CDR2 are MNHEY and SMNVEV (reference sequence). The CDR3 is 13 amino acids. V lost 6 bases and J 4 bases, leaving 11 bases between the germline ends. The CDR3 DNA reads as TGTGCCAGCAGCTCCCAGGGGCCAGATACGCAGTATTTT. Its translation: CASSSQGPDTQYF.

The rearrangement joins TRBV5-1 to TRBJ1-2; TRBD1 might be the D (5 bases). The V and J ends lost 0 bases and 4 bases respectively, with 16 bases between them. The CDR3 loop spans 16 amino acids. From germline, CDR1 is SGHRS and CDR2 YFSETQ. In DNA form, the CDR3 reads TGCGCCAGCAGCTTGGCCCAAAGGCAGGGTGGCTATGGCTACACCTTC. Residues: CASSLAQRQGGYGYTF.

This clone has a single count. The rearrangement links TRBV4-3 to TRBJ2-7; D uncertain. The CDR3 has 14 amino acids. From germline, CDR1 is LGHNA and CDR2 YSLEER. Trimming left V 3 bases short and J 1 base short, with 10 bases between. The CDR3 sequence is CASSQQKGSYEQYF. The CDR3 coding sequence is TGCGCCAGCAGCCAGCAAAAGGGATCCTACGAGCAGTACTTC.

The gene calls are TRBV28 and TRBJ2-3, with 8 bases aligning to TRBD1. There are 15 residues in the CDR3. CDR1 is MDHEN and CDR2 is SYDVKM in the germline V gene. V was pared by 3 bases and J by 6 bases, with 8 bases of the junction left unmatched. The CDR3 is CASSFQPRGRDTQYF. For the CDR3, the DNA is TGTGCCAGCAGTTTTCAACCCAGGGGGCGGGATACGCAGTATTTT. The whole variable domain, filled in from reference TRBV28 and TRBJ2-3, reads DVKVTQSSRYLVKRTGEKVFLECVQDMDHENMFWYRQDPGLGLRLIYFSYDVKMKEKGDIPEGYSVSREKKERFSLILESASTNQTSMYLCASSFQPRGRDTQYFGPGTRLTVL.

V and J are TRBV6-1 and TRBJ1-5; D gene uncertain. Germline loops: CDR1 MNHNS, CDR2 SASEGT. CDR3 length: 12 residues. V was cut by 6 bases and J by 0 bases, with 3 bases left in between. The CDR3 DNA reads as TGTGCCAGCAGATATAGCAATCAGCCCCAGCATTTT. It yields the protein CASRYSNQPQHF.

The gene calls are TRBV28 and TRBJ2-1, with 7 bases fitting TRBD2. The germline V gene encodes CDR1 MDHEN and CDR2 SYDVKM. After removal of 2 bases from V and 2 bases from J, the junction contained 6 bases not matched to a gene. The CDR3 spans 16 residues. The CDR3 is CASSLIGLAAYNEQFF. CDR3 in DNA: TGTGCCAGCAGTTTAATAGGGCTAGCGGCCTACAATGAGCAGTTCTTC.

The chain is built from TRBV6-6 and TRBJ2-1; TRBD2 agrees at 7 bases. Germline V gene lookup returns CDR1 MNHNY and CDR2 SVGAGI (reference sequence). The CDR3 contains 13 residues. The ends lost 8 bases at V and 9 bases at J; junction bases unmatched: 10. CDR3: CASRGRETGEQFF. DNA of the CDR3: TGTGCCAGCCGGGGGAGGGAGACGGGTGAGCAGTTCTTC.

The chain joins TRBV15 to TRBJ2-1; TRBD1 might be the D (5 bases). The CDR3 loop spans 17 amino acids. Germline V lookup: CDR1 LNHNV, CDR2 YYDKDF (reference sequence). Trimming removed 0 bases at V and 5 bases at J, with 17 bases between. CDR3 DNA sequence: TGTGCCACCAGCAGAGATCTTGAGGTGACAGTCCACAATGAGCAGTTCTTC. Its protein product is CATSRDLEVTVHNEQFF.

The chain has TRBV19 and TRBJ2-1; 8 bases are shared with TRBD1. Germline trimming cut 6 bases from V and 4 bases from J; bases unmatched to any gene: 11. CDR1 and CDR2 (germline): LNHDA, SQIVND (reference sequence). The CDR3 has 16 amino acids. The CDR3 here is CASRGRTGRLYNEQFF. CDR3 coding DNA: TGTGCCAGTAGGGGTCGGACAGGGAGATTGTACAATGAGCAGTTCTTC.

The CDR3 loop is CAIPFGAWNTEAFF. CDR3 nucleotides: TGTGCCATTCCATTCGGAGCCTGGAACACTGAAGCTTTCTTT. The rearrangement joins TRBV10-3 to TRBJ1-1; D is unclear. The CDR3 spans 14 residues. Germline V lookup: CDR1 ENHRY, CDR2 SYGVKD. The V gene lost 9 bases and the J gene lost 1 base, with 15 bases spanning the gap.

V and J are TRBV6-1 and TRBJ1-5; possible D gene TRBD1, 5 bases. This CDR3 has 13 residues. Trimming pared 3 bases from V and 4 bases from J, leaving 7 bases between. The germline V gene has CDR1 MNHNS and CDR2 SASEGT. CDR3 bases: TGTGCCAGCAGTGACTACAGGAATCAGCCCCAGCATTTT. Translated, it gives CASSDYRNQPQHF.

CDR3 coding DNA: TGTGCCAGCAGTCTTCTCGCTTCAGGGGGCCTCACTGAAGCTTTCTTT. As protein: CASSLLASGGLTEAFF. The chain employs TRBV28 and TRBJ1-1; 8 nucleotides agree with TRBD1. Germline V gene sequence: CDR1 MDHEN, CDR2 SYDVKM. Losses at the gene ends were 5 bases for V and 4 bases for J; bases not matched to a gene: 12. The CDR3 loop spans 16 amino acids.

Concerning this clone: The sample holds other DNA sequences that translate to the same CDR3. The V call is TRBV27, the J call TRBJ1-5; D is ambiguous. The V and J ends lost 6 bases and 5 bases respectively, with 8 bases between them. Per the germline V gene, CDR1 is MNHEY and CDR2 is SMNVEV (reference sequence). The CDR3 contains 12 residues. CDR3 amino acids: CASRERDQPQHF. The CDR3 DNA is TGTGCCAGCAGGGAAAGGGATCAGCCCCAGCATTTT.

The V call is TRBV9, the J call TRBJ2-1, with TRBD1 matching 11 bases. Looked up from germline, CDR1 is SGDLS and CDR2 is YYNGEE. CDR3 length: 16 amino acids. The V segment lost 4 bases and the J segment 9 bases; nucleotides outside the gene matches: 12. The CDR3, as DNA: TGTGCCAGCAGCCTTCGTGGGGACAGGGGGATTAGTGAGCAGTTCTTC. Translated: CASSLRGDRGISEQFF. The full variable domain, its missing parts supplied by reference TRBV9 and TRBJ2-1, is DSGVTQTPKHLITATGQRVTLRCSPRSGDLSVYWYQQSLDQGLQFLIQYYNGEERAKGNILERFSAQQFPDLHSELNLSSLELGDSALYFCASSLRGDRGISEQFFGPGTRLTVL.

Only a few counts were recorded for this clone. The chain combines TRBV19 with TRBJ1-1; 7 bases line up with TRBD1. This CDR3 has 16 amino acids. V lost 5 bases and J lost 7; bases outside the gene matches: 16. From germline, CDR1 is LNHDA and CDR2 SQIVND (reference sequence). DNA of the CDR3: TGTGCCAGTAGTCTTCGGACAGGTCGGGTTTTAGTTGAAGCTTTCTTT. Protein: CASSLRTGRVLVEAFF.

This sequence joins TRBV10-3 and TRBJ1-2; D may be TRBD1 (6 bases). Between the trimmed V and J ends, which lost 3 bases and 8 bases, there was a span of 10 bases. CDR1 ENHRY and CDR2 SYGVKD come from the germline V gene. CDR3 size: 12 residues. CDR3 nucleotides: TGTGCCATCAGTGAACAGGGAGGCGGCTACACCTTC. Translation gives CAISEQGGGYTF.

J is TRBJ2-3 and V is TRBV18, with 7 nucleotides matching TRBD1. The CDR3 covers 15 residues. CDR1 KGHSH and CDR2 LQKENI come from the germline V gene. V shed 4 bases and J 1 base; nucleotides not matched to a gene: 5. CDR3 loop: CASSQGAGRTDTQYF. CDR3 DNA sequence: TGTGCCAGCTCACAGGGGGCGGGCCGCACAGATACGCAGTATTTT. The whole variable domain, remainder taken from reference TRBV18 and TRBJ2-3, is NAGVMQNPRHLVRRRGQEARLRCSPMKGHSHVYWYRQLPEEGLKFMVYLQKENIIDESGMPKERFSAEFPKEGPSILRIQQVVRGDSAAYFCASSQGAGRTDTQYFGPGTRLTVL.

J is TRBJ2-3 and V is TRBV2; 12 nucleotides agree with TRBD2. Per the germline V gene, CDR1 is SNHLY and CDR2 is FYNNEI. The length of the CDR3 is 15 residues. Trimming took 2 bases from V and 5 from J; bases not matched to a gene: 2. In DNA form, the CDR3 reads TGTGCCAGCAGTGAATCGGGACTAGCGGGAGATACGCAGTATTTT. Translated, it gives CASSESGLAGDTQYF.

The chain joins TRBV5-1 to TRBJ2-6; the match to TRBD1 covers 10 bases. CDR1 is SGHRS, CDR2 YFSETQ, per germline. Losses at the gene ends were 0 bases for V and 4 bases for J; bases not matched to a gene: 4. There are 17 residues in the CDR3. This CDR3 reads CASSLGQGALGANVLTF. CDR3 DNA sequence: TGCGCCAGCAGCTTGGGACAGGGGGCGCTCGGGGCCAACGTCCTGACTTTC.

This clone occurred once. The chain joins TRBV5-4 to TRBJ2-5; D might be TRBD1 (5 bases). CDR1 is SGHNT, CDR2 YYREEE, per germline (reference sequence). CDR3 length equals 14 residues. The germline V and J ends were trimmed by 0 bases and 5 bases, with 11 bases remaining between them. The CDR3 spells CASSLEGAGETQYF. In DNA, the CDR3 is TGTGCCAGCAGCTTGGAAGGGGCAGGGGAGACCCAGTACTTC.